These 25 T cell receptor beta chains were sequenced from one sample in a study of T cells in Graves' hyperthyroidism and ophthalmopathy. RNA transcripts gave rise to amplified TCR beta CDR3 regions. First-round RT-PCR with HTBI primers amplified the TCR CDR3 region. TCRdb ran MiXCR on the multiplex PCR reads and lists one entry per CDR3 protein. This table has roughly 710,000 distinct CDR3 sequences, approximately 36% appearing once. Material: blood. The receptors originated from a woman aged 35 to 49 with Graves' hyperthyroidism.

The chain has TRBV7-8 and TRBJ1-1; unclear D gene. With 1 base removed from V and 9 bases from J, the gap between germline ends came to 9 bases. Germline V gene sequence: CDR1 SGHVS, CDR2 FQNEAQ. This CDR3 is built from 12 residues. CDR3 residues: CASSLVVSQAFF. CDR3 DNA sequence: TGTGCCAGCAGCTTAGTCGTATCTCAAGCTTTCTTT.

This sequence joins TRBV2 and TRBJ2-7, with D unclear. V was shortened by 2 bases and J by 7 bases, with 18 bases between the two germline ends. CDR3 length: 15 residues. CDR1 and CDR2 (germline): SNHLY, FYNNEI. The CDR3 coding sequence is TGTGCCAGCAGTGAATCAGCCGGGCCCCAGAGGGAGCAGTACTTC. As protein: CASSESAGPQREQYF. Full variable domain (rest looked up from reference TRBV2 and TRBJ2-7): EPEVTQTPSHQVTQMGQEVILRCVPISNHLYFYWYRQILGQKVEFLVSFYNNEISEKSEIFDDQFSVERPDGSNFTLKIRSTKLEDSAMYFCASSESAGPQREQYFGPGTRLTVT.

This clonotype was counted ten times or more. V and J are TRBV7-2 and TRBJ2-7; D could derive from TRBD1 or TRBD2 (6 bases each). The CDR3 spans 15 residues. V shed 3 bases and J shed 3 bases, with 15 bases lying between them. The germline CDR1 and CDR2 sequences are SGHTA and FQGNSA. The CDR3 spells CASSFGPGAGYEQYF. CDR3 bases: TGTGCCAGCAGCTTCGGACCGGGGGCAGGCTACGAGCAGTACTTC. The complete variable domain, with remaining parts taken from reference TRBV7-2 and TRBJ2-7, reads GAGVSQSPSNKVTEKGKDVELRCDPISGHTALYWYRQSLGQGLEFLIYFQGNSAPDKSGLPSDRFSAERTGGSVSTLTIQRTQQEDSAVYLCASSFGPGAGYEQYFGPGTRLTVT.

This clonotype has just a few counts. This chain joins TRBV4-3 and TRBJ1-6; possible D gene TRBD1, 6 bases. The germline V gene has CDR1 LGHNA and CDR2 YSLEER. The CDR3 length is 14 residues. With 0 bases removed from V and 13 bases from J, the gap between germline ends came to 13 bases. The CDR3 coding sequence is TGCGCCAGCAGCCAAGATCAAACAGGGTATCCCCTCCACTTT. It yields the protein CASSQDQTGYPLHF.

The chain has TRBV20-1 and TRBJ2-7; 7 bases map to TRBD2. CDR3 length: 14 amino acids. Looked up from germline, CDR1 is DFQATT and CDR2 is SNEGSKA (reference sequence). V lost 3 bases and J lost 4; bases outside the gene matches: 9. Here the CDR3 DNA reads TGCAGTGCTAGGTCCCCGGGGACTACTTACGAGCAGTACTTC. It encodes CSARSPGTTYEQYF.

This clonotype came up a few times. J is TRBJ1-2 and V is TRBV4-2; 7 nucleotides match TRBD1. V lost 5 bases, J lost 6 bases, and 12 bases stayed unmatched. This CDR3 has 15 residues. Germline CDR1 LGHNA, CDR2 YNFKEQ. The CDR3 coding sequence is TGTGCCAGCAGCTGGAAGGGGTTCGGACAGGATGGCTACACCTTC. Its protein is CASSWKGFGQDGYTF.

This clonotype was detected a few times. V and J are TRBV6-5 and TRBJ1-2, with D perhaps matching TRBD1 (5 bases). Germline V lookup: CDR1 MNHEY, CDR2 SVGAGI. This CDR3 is 13 amino acids long. The ends were cut back, 8 bases at V and 6 bases at J, with 16 bases in the middle. CDR3 protein: CASGRSGRDGYTF. In DNA form, the CDR3 reads TGTGCCAGCGGCCGATCGGGGCGCGATGGCTACACCTTC.

A note on this clonotype: A much larger clonotype is one base distant, so this may be a read error. V gene TRBV20-1 combines with J gene TRBJ1-6, with a weak D call TRBD1 (6 bases). Trimming stripped 1 base from V and 10 bases from J, with 17 bases between. The CDR3 runs 15 residues. Per the germline V gene, CDR1 is DFQATT and CDR2 is SNEGSKA (reference sequence). The CDR3 DNA reads TGCAGTGCTAGAGGTCCAGGGCAGGGGCGATCACCCCTCCACTTT. Its protein product is CSARGPGQGRSPLHF.

The genes are TRBV6-5 and TRBJ2-7, with 8 bases lining up with TRBD1. This CDR3 region has 14 residues. The germline CDR1 and CDR2 sequences are MNHEY and SVGAGI. J was trimmed by 2 bases and V by 7 bases; bases with no gene match: 7. CDR3 nucleotides: TGTGCCAGCAAGTGGTCGGACAGGGCCTACGAGCAGTACTTC. It encodes CASKWSDRAYEQYF.

This clonotype was counted between two and nine times. The chain uses TRBV12-3 or TRBV12-4 and TRBJ2-3; D ambiguous. V lost 2 bases to trimming and J lost 4 bases, with 7 bases between them. CDR3 length equals 13 residues. CDR3 protein: CASSLIGADTQYF. The CDR3 nucleotides are TGTGCCAGCAGTTTAATCGGCGCAGATACGCAGTATTTT.

V usage is TRBV19 and J usage is TRBJ1-2; 8 nucleotides match TRBD1. Trimming took 4 bases from V and 4 from J; bases not matched to a gene: 11. Per the germline V gene, CDR1 is LNHDA and CDR2 is SQIVND (reference sequence). The CDR3 is 16 amino acids. CDR3 protein: CASSTTGGQVVYGYTF. DNA of the CDR3: TGTGCCAGTAGTACTACAGGGGGACAGGTTGTCTATGGCTACACCTTC.

The chain employs TRBV6-5 and TRBJ1-1; weak D call: TRBD1 (6 bases). CDR3 size: 16 residues. With 6 bases removed from V and 4 bases from J, the gap between germline ends came to 21 bases. CDR1 and CDR2 (germline): MNHEY, SVGAGI. The CDR3 sequence: CASRRPGRGNLTEAFF. The CDR3 DNA follows: TGTGCCAGCAGACGCCCAGGAAGGGGGAACCTCACTGAAGCTTTCTTT.

This clonotype was picked up many times. J is TRBJ2-6 and V is TRBV10-3; perhaps TRBD1 as D (6 bases). The CDR3 is made up of 17 amino acids. The V end was cut by 4 bases, the J end by 2 bases, with 15 bases between. The germline V gene has CDR1 ENHRY and CDR2 SYGVKD. The CDR3 is CAISVQGGSAGANVLTF. CDR3 nucleotides: TGTGCCATCAGTGTACAGGGTGGTTCTGCTGGGGCCAACGTCCTGACTTTC.

The sample holds a few counts of this clonotype. V gene TRBV12-3 or TRBV12-4 combines with J gene TRBJ1-1; D call uncertain. The CDR3 is made up of 14 amino acids. V dropped 5 bases and J dropped 6 bases, with 16 bases sitting between them. CDR3 region: CASSRTQNIPEAFF. CDR3 sequence (DNA): TGTGCCAGCAGTCGTACACAGAATATTCCTGAAGCTTTCTTT.

This clonotype showed up many times. The V and J genes are TRBV19 and TRBJ1-1, with a tentative D call TRBD1 (5 bases). The CDR3 runs 13 residues. CDR1 and CDR2 from the germline V gene are LNHDA and SQIVND (reference sequence). Trimming left V 7 bases short and J 5 bases short, with 14 bases between. The CDR3 spells CASKAGDRTEAFF. The CDR3 nucleotides are TGTGCCAGTAAGGCGGGGGACCGTACTGAAGCTTTCTTT.

Details on this clonotype: At one end, the junction sequence differs from germline, possibly due to a read error. The CDR3 sequence: CASSYFDTFTGELFF. CDR3 nucleotides: TGTGCCAGCAGTTACTTCGACACGTTCACCGGGGAGCTGTTTTTT. This chain connects TRBV10-3 to TRBJ2-2; D unresolved. The CDR3 has 15 residues. CDR1 ENHRY and CDR2 SYGVKD come from the germline V gene.

The chain combines TRBV2 with TRBJ2-7, with no clear D. CDR3 length equals 14 residues. Germline CDR1 reads SNHLY; CDR2 reads FYNNEI. The V end lost 5 bases, the J end lost 2 bases, and 13 bases lay between the germline ends. The CDR3 loop is CASSPLSSTYEQYF. Here the CDR3 DNA reads TGTGCCAGCAGTCCCCTTAGCAGTACCTACGAGCAGTACTTC.

Worth noting for this clonotype: Given the absence of the conserved phenylalanine or tryptophan at the CDR3 end, a read error is likely. J is TRBJ1-1 and V is TRBV29-1, with TRBD1 as a possible D gene (6 bases). The CDR3 covers 10 residues. Trimming removed 7 bases at V and 10 bases at J, with 13 bases between. The germline CDR1 and CDR2 sequences are SQVTM and ANQGSEA. CDR3 protein: CSARRQAAFS. The CDR3 DNA reads TGCAGCGCTCGCAGACAGGCAGCTTTCTCT.

V gene TRBV11-2 combines with J gene TRBJ2-7; the D call may be TRBD1 or TRBD2 (5 bases each). The ends were cut back, 2 bases at V and 5 bases at J, with 19 bases in the middle. This CDR3 comprises 16 residues. Germline CDR1 and CDR2: SGHAT and FQNNGV. The CDR3 DNA reads TGTGCCAGCAGCTTATGGGGGTCTAGGGCTCGGGACGAGCAGTACTTC. As protein: CASSLWGSRARDEQYF.

This clonotype was counted between two and nine times. The chain carries TRBV9 and TRBJ1-1, with 9 bases fitting TRBD1. Per the germline V gene, CDR1 is SGDLS and CDR2 is YYNGEE. The CDR3 spans 14 residues. V shed 4 bases, J shed 10 bases, and the junction held 11 bases outside the gene matches. CDR3 sequence (DNA): TGTGCCAGCAGCCAACGGGACAGGGATTTTCGAGCTTTCTTT. It encodes CASSQRDRDFRAFF.

Of note for this clonotype: An end of the junction differs from the germline gene, which may be a read error. J is TRBJ2-7 and V is TRBV15, with TRBD1 identical over 11 bases. Germline V gene sequence: CDR1 LNHNV, CDR2 YYDKDF (reference sequence). The CDR3 loop spans 15 amino acids. CDR3 DNA sequence: TGTGCCACCGGCAGAGACCCGGGACAGGGGGACGAGCAGTACTTC. Its protein product is CATGRDPGQGDEQYF.

This clonotype was found many times. The V and J genes are TRBV7-2 and TRBJ2-7; D is possibly TRBD2 (6 bases). The CDR3 spans 14 residues. V was clipped by 1 base and J by 7 bases, with 14 bases between them. Looked up from germline, CDR1 is SGHTA and CDR2 is FQGNSA. CDR3 in DNA: TGTGCCAGCAGCTTAGGGCCGGGGGACGGGGAGCAGTACTTC. Translation gives CASSLGPGDGEQYF.

This clonotype was recorded a few times. The chain is built from TRBV6-5 and TRBJ2-2; 7 nucleotides line up with TRBD2. The CDR3 sequence is 15 residues long. V lost 0 bases, J lost 6 bases, and 4 bases stayed unmatched. Germline V lookup: CDR1 MNHEY, CDR2 SVGAGI. The CDR3 loop is CASSYSPLAAGELFF. CDR3 DNA: TGTGCCAGCAGTTACTCACCGCTAGCGGCCGGGGAGCTGTTTTTT.

This clonotype was seen ten or more times. This chain connects TRBV25-1 to TRBJ2-5, with D possibly being TRBD2 (5 bases). V was clipped by 6 bases and J by 5 bases, with 19 bases between them. Germline CDR1 MGHDK, CDR2 SYGVNS. The CDR3 has 15 amino acids. CDR3 sequence reads: CASRRRKGLGETQYF. The CDR3 bases are TGTGCCAGCAGGAGGAGGAAAGGGTTGGGTGAGACCCAGTACTTC. The full variable domain, with the rest looked up from reference TRBV25-1 and TRBJ2-5, is EADIYQTPRYLVIGTGKKITLECSQTMGHDKMYWYQQDPGMELHLIHYSYGVNSTEKGDLSSESTVSRIRTEHFPLTLESARPSHTSQYLCASRRRKGLGETQYFGPGTRLLVL.

J is TRBJ1-5 and V is TRBV10-3, with 7 bases matching TRBD1. The CDR3 is made up of 13 amino acids. CDR1 is ENHRY and CDR2 is SYGVKD in the germline V gene. CDR3: CGTRRGQGQPQHF. CDR3 in DNA: TGTGGCACCAGGAGGGGGCAGGGGCAGCCCCAGCATTTT.